Listed below are T cell receptor beta chains from one sample, sequenced in a study of shared clonotypes between healthy human individuals. Here immunoSEQ multiplex PCR was the method, and the copy in TCRdb shows in-frame clones only, minus some. The data hold roughly 2.1 million clones, with around 93% observed a single time. The sample consisted of naive CD8+ T cells from PBMCs. These receptor sequences come from a man aged 18 to 30 in good health. Some clones in this sample may be carry-over from other donors' samples. The conserved cysteine and the conserved F or W are not part of the CDR3 here. A D gene is named only where the DNA matches it firmly. The size field is filled for only some rows; it gives once, few, many or a size class.

d_gene | v_gene | abundance | len | CDR3aa
TRBD1 | TRBV5-6 | . | 13 | ASRWLRDRGDGYT
. | TRBV19 | . | 10 | ASSVTGIPQH
. | TRBV28 | . | 9 | AITPGNEQY
. | TRBV27 | once | 12 | ASSLRGYLETQY
. | TRBV5-6 | . | 13 | ASSQDGSSYNEQF
TRBD1 | TRBV28 | . | 13 | ASRGTVYSNQPQH
TRBD2 | TRBV19 | . | 14 | ASSIDSGAPGSEQY
TRBD1 | TRBV29-1 | . | 12 | SVDVDRVKETQY
. | TRBV18 | . | 14 | ASSPIGASGANVLT
. | TRBV7-2 | . | 13 | ASSSGPLPRDEQY
. | TRBV28 | . | 12 | ASRSSADTGELF
. | TRBV5-1 | . | 11 | ASSLDGSYEQY
TRBD2 | TRBV27 | . | 16 | ASSLLPLWEGQVNEQF
TRBD1 | TRBV9 | . | 13 | ASKYRGPVVDEQY
. | TRBV19 | . | 16 | ASSIKGRASYSYNEQF
. | TRBV27 | once | 15 | ASSLSPGAGPNTEAF
TRBD1 | TRBV2 | . | 13 | ASSRGRGTNEKLF
. | TRBV27 | . | 12 | ASSPTNAGYEQY
. | TRBV7-9 | . | 14 | ASSLELRGRTDTQY
TRBD1 | TRBV10-3 | . | 13 | AISTGTGSYNEQF
. | TRBV6-1 | . | 13 | ASSEVPGKVSEAF
. | TRBV13 | . | 12 | ASSFRDLSYEQY
. | TRBV6-5 | . | 11 | AIRDSLGTEAF
. | TRBV29-1 | . | 14 | SVEEGTVPPYNEQF
. | TRBV29-1 | . | 12 | SVVVRGTYNEQF
. | TRBV7-9 | . | 12 | ASSSSSGANEQF
. | TRBV29-1 | . | 12 | SVDKPGGAYGYT
. | TRBV11-1 | . | 13 | ASSLDSYMNTEAF
. | TRBV29-1 | . | 12 | SANHLGRLDTQY
TRBD2 | TRBV7-8 | once | 14 | ASSLATGLAGEGQY
. | TRBV5-6 | . | 11 | ASSLTGEETQY
. | TRBV18 | . | 14 | ASSPPGVYYGAEAF
TRBD2 | TRBV19 | . | 12 | ASSIGLAGYEQY
. | TRBV4-1 | . | 10 | ASSRSNTEAF
. | TRBV7-6 | . | 13 | ASSLSFPRVGELF
. | TRBV4-1 | . | 14 | ASSQELGIRNQPQH
. | TRBV19 | . | 13 | ASSIRPINNQPQH
. | TRBV30 | . | 14 | AWSYHSKKPNYGYT
. | TRBV2 | . | 10 | ATLTQEERYT
. | TRBV7-8 | . | 13 | ASSLGPEGDQPQH
TRBD1 | TRBV2 | . | 13 | ASSRGAGGGETQY
. | TRBV7-9 | . | 13 | ASSLGVGRRTEAF
. | TRBV15 | . | 15 | ATSRSTGGALYQPQH
TRBD1 | TRBV5-6 | . | 16 | ASSRRLGTGGYQETQY
. | TRBV11-2 | . | 14 | ASSLDRYLEVGDQY
TRBD2 | TRBV27 | . | 14 | ASSSSGTTIYNEQF
. | TRBV28 | . | 9 | ASSLSEEQF
TRBD2 | TRBV28 | . | 18 | ASRPGTRTSGSRNYNEQF
. | TRBV7-9 | . | 9 | ASSFSSEAF
. | TRBV9 | . | 11 | ASSGRYTGELF
. | TRBV28 | . | 13 | ASSFWDMSYNEQF
TRBD2 | TRBV9 | . | 14 | ASSVDWSGRGDEQF
. | TRBV27 | . | 11 | ASSLLGNTEAF
TRBD2 | TRBV5-1 | . | 13 | ASRSGSGLTDTQY